These 6 T cell receptor beta chains were all obtained from the same sample, sequenced in a study of cytomegalovirus exposure and HLA in healthy donors. Assay: immunoSEQ multiplex PCR; the TCRdb copy retains only in-frame clones and omits some. Among under 200,000 clones listed, approximately 96% were seen once. The source material was PBMCs. The receptors originated from a woman between 18 and 29 years old in good health and CMV-seronegative.

This chain joins TRBV4-3 and TRBJ2-7; 11 bases map to TRBD1. The trim removed 6 bases at V and 4 bases at J, leaving 5 bases unmatched. The CDR3 extends over 14 amino acids. Germline CDR1 is LGHNA and CDR2 is YSLEER. The CDR3 nucleotides read TGCGCCAGCAGTCGCGGACAGGGGGCTTACGAGCAGTACTTC. Protein sequence: CASSRGQGAYEQYF.

The V call is TRBV7-6, the J call TRBJ1-3, with TRBD1 identical over 7 bases. V lost 5 bases to trimming and J lost 4 bases; unmatched junction nucleotides: 8. This CDR3 region has 15 residues. Germline assignment: CDR1 SGHVS and CDR2 FNYEAQ. This CDR3 is CASSPLGGRGNTIYF. The CDR3 DNA reads as TGTGCCAGCAGCCCCCTAGGGGGCAGAGGAAACACCATATATTTT.

In this sample, this clone turned up a few times. The rearrangement links TRBV6-5 to TRBJ1-1; 7 positions agree with TRBD1. Germline CDR1 is MNHEY and CDR2 is SVGAGI. This CDR3 has 15 amino acids. The V gene end was trimmed by 0 bases and the J gene end by 1 base; junction bases not matched to a gene: 2. The CDR3 here is CASSYSGQRNTEAFF. The DNA for the CDR3 is TGTGCCAGCAGTTACTCGGGACAGAGGAACACTGAAGCTTTCTTT.

The gene calls are TRBV7-2 and TRBJ1-6, with D hard to call. The CDR3 is 14 amino acids. V was clipped by 3 bases and J by 6 bases, with 9 bases between them. Germline V gene lookup returns CDR1 SGHTA and CDR2 FQGNSA. The CDR3 protein is CASSFWQANSPLHF. The CDR3 DNA reads as TGTGCCAGCAGCTTTTGGCAGGCTAATTCACCCCTCCACTTT.

This chain joins TRBV7-2 and TRBJ2-5, with 7 bases aligning to TRBD1. The CDR3 runs 16 residues. V lost 5 bases and J lost 2; bases outside the gene matches: 11. CDR1 and CDR2 (germline): SGHTA, FQGNSA. DNA of the CDR3: TGTGCCAGCAGCCCTACCGGCAGGACAGGACAAGAGACCCAGTACTTC. This encodes CASSPTGRTGQETQYF.

This chain joins TRBV7-9 and TRBJ2-1, with 10 bases that match TRBD1. This CDR3 has 16 residues. Germline V gene sequence: CDR1 SEHNR, CDR2 FQNEAQ (reference sequence). The ends lost 4 bases at V and 2 bases at J; junction bases unmatched: 5. Here the CDR3 reads CASSSPTGGTYNEQFF. CDR3 coding DNA: TGTGCCAGCAGCTCCCCGACAGGGGGCACCTACAATGAGCAGTTCTTC.